The clone carrying this TCR beta chain was found once. The source of the sample is a study of PD-L1 blockade in urothelial cancer. The wider study: The patients had undergone anywhere from 0 to 3 prior chemotherapy regimens.

Trimming took 8 bases from V and 4 from J, leaving 11 bases between them. CDR3 size: 12 residues. Germline assignment: CDR1 MDHEN and CDR2 SYDVKM. Using immunoSEQ multiplex PCR, the repertoire was profiled, and TCRdb retains in-frame clones only, with some absent. In the table there are 80,000 to 130,000 clones, roughly nine tenths of which are singletons. This TCR came from a woman of 80 years or more with urothelial cancer. Here the sequenced sample was PBMCs, taken around atezolizumab (anti-PD-L1) treatment. This sequence joins TRBV28 and TRBJ1-2; unclear D gene. The CDR3 DNA sequence: TGTGCCAGCGGCGGGCGGGCCTATGGCTACACCTTC. This sequence encodes CASGGRAYGYTF.